The subject of this entry is one T cell receptor beta chain. The assay was immunoSEQ multiplex PCR, and TCRdb's table has in-frame clones only and misses some. The repertoire consists of 190,000 or so clones, with about 93% occurring once and the leading ten covering about 1.6%. V was shortened by 4 bases and J by 3 bases, with 9 bases between the two germline ends. In germline, CDR1 is LNHDA, CDR2 SQIVND (reference sequence). The CDR3 loop spans 13 amino acids. The sample originates from a study of control samples from healthy donors and cancer patients. The chain links TRBV19 to TRBJ1-2, with D hard to call. The source is a man aged 18 to 29 in good health. The sequencing input was blood. For the CDR3, the DNA is TGTGCCAGTAGTACCAGGTTTGACTATGGCTACACCTTC. It translates to CASSTRFDYGYTF.